These 13 T cell receptor beta chains share one sample of origin, sequenced in a study of blood T cell repertoires in COVID-19. TCRdb's copy holds only in-frame clones and misses some; the assay was immunoSEQ multiplex PCR. The data hold around 300,000 clones, with around 90% observed a single time. Sequenced material: peripheral blood. The receptors here all came from a woman in her forties who had recovered from COVID-19.

This clone was seen once. This chain uses TRBV5-8 with TRBJ2-3; TRBD2 agrees at 12 bases. The V segment lost 4 bases and the J segment 0 bases; nucleotides outside the gene matches: 3. From germline, CDR1 is SGHTS and CDR2 YDEGEE. This CDR3 is built from 16 residues. As DNA, the CDR3 is TGTGCCAGCAGCCGACTAGCGGGGGTTAGCACAGATACGCAGTATTTT. Protein sequence: CASSRLAGVSTDTQYF.

This clone was observed many times. V usage is TRBV7-2 and J usage is TRBJ1-1; D call uncertain. Germline V CDR1 and CDR2: SGHTA, FQGNSA. The CDR3 is made up of 13 amino acids. The germline V and J ends were trimmed by 2 bases and 1 base, with 5 bases remaining between them. CDR3 sequence (DNA): TGTGCCAGCAGCTTATCCCAGAACACTGAAGCTTTCTTT. It codes for CASSLSQNTEAFF.

This chain joins TRBV12-5 and TRBJ2-3, with 11 bases lining up with TRBD1. V shed 6 bases and J 3 bases; nucleotides not matched to a gene: 8. The CDR3 sequence is 16 residues long. The V gene's germline CDR1 is LGHNT and CDR2 FRNRAP. This CDR3 is CASGIGTGGLTDTQYF. CDR3 DNA: TGTGCTAGTGGCATAGGGACAGGGGGTCTTACAGATACGCAGTATTTT. Variable domain in full (rest from reference TRBV12-5 and TRBJ2-3): DARVTQTPRHKVTEMGQEVTMRCQPILGHNTVFWYRQTMMQGLELLAYFRNRAPLDDSGMPKDRFSAEMPDATLATLKIQPSEPRDSAVYFCASGIGTGGLTDTQYFGPGTRLTVL.

The chain uses TRBV9 and TRBJ1-2; no firm D call. CDR3 size: 13 residues. V lost 0 bases and J 2 bases, leaving 5 bases between the germline ends. The germline V gene has CDR1 SGDLS and CDR2 YYNGEE. CDR3 in DNA: TGTGCCAGCAGCGTAGAACAGAACTATGGCTACACCTTC. Protein product: CASSVEQNYGYTF.

The V and J genes are TRBV19 and TRBJ1-4; 9 bases align to TRBD1. The V segment lost 10 bases and the J segment 1 base; nucleotides outside the gene matches: 10. Germline V lookup: CDR1 LNHDA, CDR2 SQIVND (reference sequence). CDR3 length: 16 residues. The CDR3 is CATSGQGFGTNEKLFF. The CDR3 bases are TGTGCCACCTCGGGACAGGGTTTTGGAACTAATGAAAAACTGTTTTTT.

This clone was seen only once. The chain has TRBV5-1 and TRBJ1-1; 8 bases fit TRBD1. The germline gives CDR1 SGHRS, CDR2 YFSETQ. The junction had 8 bases not matched to a gene; V was cut back by 4 bases and J by 3 bases. The CDR3 runs to 15 residues. CDR3 in DNA: TGCGCCAGCAGCCCGATAACAGGGGGGGACACTGAAGCTTTCTTT. It translates to CASSPITGGDTEAFF. The full variable domain, completed using reference TRBV5-1 and TRBJ1-1, is KAGVTQTPRYLIKTRGQQVTLSCSPISGHRSVSWYQQTPGQGLQFLFEYFSETQRNKGNFPGRFSGRQFSNSRSEMNVSTLELGDSALYLCASSPITGGDTEAFFGQGTRLTVV.

This rearrangement joins TRBV4-2 to TRBJ2-6, with a weak D call TRBD2 (5 bases). The CDR3 is 18 amino acids. Trimming shortened V by 1 base and J by 0 bases, and 13 bases separated the two germline ends. Germline V gene sequence: CDR1 LGHNA, CDR2 YNFKEQ. This CDR3 is CASSQGDGGDSGANVLTF. CDR3 DNA: TGTGCCAGCAGCCAAGGCGACGGAGGAGACTCTGGGGCCAACGTCCTGACTTTC.

V gene TRBV5-1 combines with J gene TRBJ2-2; TRBD2 agrees at 9 bases. From germline, CDR1 is SGHRS and CDR2 YFSETQ. The V segment lost 0 bases and the J segment 3 bases; nucleotides outside the gene matches: 15. The CDR3 extends over 20 amino acids. CDR3 sequence: CASSLAGALAGGPDTGELFF. The CDR3 DNA follows: TGCGCCAGCAGCTTGGCGGGGGCTCTGGCGGGAGGGCCTGACACCGGGGAGCTGTTTTTT.

This clone was seen only a few times. This chain joins TRBV30 and TRBJ2-7; 8 bases are a match to TRBD2. Trimming removed 0 bases from V and 3 bases from J; junction bases left unmatched: 4. CDR1 and CDR2 (germline): GTSNPN, SVGIG (reference sequence). The CDR3 covers 14 residues. The CDR3, as DNA: TGTGCCTGGAGTGTAACGGGGGGGCTCTACGAGCAGTACTTC. Protein product: CAWSVTGGLYEQYF.

The J gene is TRBJ1-6, the V gene TRBV5-1, with a possible D match to TRBD1 (6 bases). Trimming removed 0 bases from V and 6 bases from J, with 10 bases in between. Germline lookup yields CDR1 SGHRS and CDR2 YFSETQ. There are 15 residues in the CDR3. DNA of the CDR3: TGCGCCAGCAGCTTGGCCAAGGACAGTAATTCACCCCTCCACTTT. It encodes CASSLAKDSNSPLHF. Looking up the rest from reference TRBV5-1 and TRBJ1-6 gives the full variable domain: KAGVTQTPRYLIKTRGQQVTLSCSPISGHRSVSWYQQTPGQGLQFLFEYFSETQRNKGNFPGRFSGRQFSNSRSEMNVSTLELGDSALYLCASSLAKDSNSPLHFGNGTRLTVT.

The V gene is TRBV19, the J gene TRBJ1-4, with TRBD1 matching 12 bases. The CDR3 length is 16 residues. Germline CDR1 reads LNHDA; CDR2 reads SQIVND (reference sequence). The V gene end was trimmed by 6 bases and the J gene end by 12 bases; junction bases not matched to a gene: 14. The CDR3 loop is CASRSKGQGAVRELFF. The CDR3 bases are TGTGCCAGTAGAAGCAAGGGACAGGGGGCAGTCCGAGAACTGTTTTTT.

This clone was found a few times. The V gene is TRBV11-2, the J gene TRBJ2-7, with D possibly matching TRBD2 (5 bases). The CDR3 has 16 residues. Germline V CDR1 and CDR2: SGHAT, FQNNGV. The V and J ends lost 3 bases and 0 bases respectively, with 15 bases between them. CDR3 sequence (DNA): TGTGCCAGCAGCTTTCCTGTGGGAGTCCTCTCCTACGAGCAGTACTTC. This sequence encodes CASSFPVGVLSYEQYF. Looking up the rest from reference TRBV11-2 and TRBJ2-7 gives the full variable domain: EAGVAQSPRYKIIEKRQSVAFWCNPISGHATLYWYQQILGQGPKLLIQFQNNGVVDDSQLPKDRFSAERLKGVDSTLKIQPAKLEDSAVYLCASSFPVGVLSYEQYFGPGTRLTVT.

This clone was observed a few times. The V call is TRBV5-1, the J call TRBJ2-7; D might be TRBD1 (6 bases). The CDR3 length is 16 residues. Germline loops: CDR1 SGHRS, CDR2 YFSETQ. Trimming left V 6 bases short and J 5 bases short, with 24 bases between. For the CDR3, the DNA is TGCGCCAGCACCTTTGGGGGACAAACGTCAGCCCACGAGCAGTACTTC. It yields the protein CASTFGGQTSAHEQYF.